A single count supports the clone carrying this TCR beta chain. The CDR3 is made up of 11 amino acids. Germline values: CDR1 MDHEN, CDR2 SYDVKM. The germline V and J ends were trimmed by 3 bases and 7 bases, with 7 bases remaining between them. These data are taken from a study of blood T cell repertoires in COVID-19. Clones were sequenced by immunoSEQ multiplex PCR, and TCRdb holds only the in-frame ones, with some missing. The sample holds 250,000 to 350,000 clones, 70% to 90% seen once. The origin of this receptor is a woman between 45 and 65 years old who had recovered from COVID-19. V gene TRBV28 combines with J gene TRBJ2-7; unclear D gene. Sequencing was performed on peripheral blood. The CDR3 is CASSLVGEQYF. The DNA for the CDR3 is TGTGCCAGCAGTTTGGTCGGGGAGCAGTACTTC.